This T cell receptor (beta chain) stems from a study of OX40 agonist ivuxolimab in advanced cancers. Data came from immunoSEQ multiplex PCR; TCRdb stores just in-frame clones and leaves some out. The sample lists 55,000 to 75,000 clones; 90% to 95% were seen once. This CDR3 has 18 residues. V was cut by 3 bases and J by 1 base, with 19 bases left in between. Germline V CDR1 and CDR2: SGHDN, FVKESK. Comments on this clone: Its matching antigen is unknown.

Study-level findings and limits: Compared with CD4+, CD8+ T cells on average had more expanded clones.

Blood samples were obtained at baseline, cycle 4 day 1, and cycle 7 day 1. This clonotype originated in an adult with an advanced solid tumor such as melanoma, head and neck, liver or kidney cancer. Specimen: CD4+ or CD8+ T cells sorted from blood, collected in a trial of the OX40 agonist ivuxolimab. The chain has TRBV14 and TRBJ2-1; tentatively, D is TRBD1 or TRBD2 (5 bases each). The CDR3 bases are TGTGCCAGCAGCCAGGAGTATCCCGGGGACGAGTCCTACAATGAGCAGTTCTTC. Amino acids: CASSQEYPGDESYNEQFF.